This T cell receptor (beta chain) was identified during a study of OX40 agonist ivuxolimab in advanced cancers. For the study in its entirety: Ivuxolimab was an agonistic, fully human IgG2 monoclonal antibody directed against OX40 (CD134), a costimulatory receptor. Of the 50 to 55 dose-escalation patients, hepatocellular carcinoma was present in about 20, melanoma in around 15, renal cell carcinoma in 9 and head and neck cancer in 9. In the dose-escalation cohort, around four fifths of patients were male, and the mean age was roughly 60 years with a range of roughly 20 to 80. Three dose-escalation patients achieved partial responses, one with hepatocellular carcinoma and two with cutaneous melanoma. The point of sequencing TCRbeta in the periphery was to test whether ivuxolimab changed TCR sequence diversity and drove clonal T-cell expansion. The paper describes the monotherapy dose-escalation part (N of about 54 patients) of the phase I trial of ivuxolimab. Patients were allowed to have had prior anti-PD-1, anti-PD-L1 or anti-CTLA-4 therapy, and 40% to 45% of the dose-escalation patients had been treated with checkpoint inhibitors. Intravenous ivuxolimab was administered to patients every 2 weeks at six dose levels: 0.01, 0.1, 0.3, 1.5, 3 and 10 mg/kg. What the research found in general, with its limitations: At doses from 0.1 to 3.0 mg/kg, clonal expansion was seen in both CD4+ and CD8+ blood T cells between baseline and week 6. Low levels of normalized T-cell clonal expansion were also seen in some nonresponding patients. The antigen specificity of the clonally expanded peripheral T cells was not determined. After ivuxolimab, more expanded clones were found on average in CD8+ T cells than in CD4+ T cells. Partial responders in the 0.1-3.0 mg/kg groups had among the lowest normalized peripheral clonal expansion, especially among CD8+ T cells.

The trial excluded patients who had a history of autoimmune disease or who were on systemic immunosuppression. Peripheral blood for TCR sequencing was collected from all dose cohorts at baseline, on cycle 4 day 1, and on cycle 7 day 1. Samples came from an open-label, multicenter, first-in-human phase I dose-escalation trial of ivuxolimab. Adults with locally advanced or metastatic melanoma, renal cell, hepatocellular, or head and neck squamous cell carcinoma were enrolled in the trial. Before TCR sequencing, CD4+ T cells and CD8+ T cells were sorted from peripheral blood as separate populations. The CDR3 goes from the cysteine to the phenylalanine over 13 residues. Of all the DNA, just the CDR3 is kept, 39 bases in frame from base 1. Trimming leaves V shorter by 4 bases and J shorter by 4 bases, with the junction holding 6 bases beyond the gene matches. The CDR1 and CDR2 encoded by the germline V gene are SQVTM and ANQGSEA.

Genomic DNA was extracted from sorted cells for sequencing of the TCRbeta CDR3 region. TCRbeta CDR3 regions were sequenced using the immunoSEQ Assay. The immuneACCESS repertoire file appears here via TCRdb, limited to in-frame rearrangements. These files lack a portion of the clones; in checked studies, under half of the deficit traces to unresolved V genes, and the cause of the others is not known. The table for this sample lists around 11,000 clones; less than 80% of them were counted only once. The ten biggest clones cover approximately 40% of the sample. This clone is considered large (0.1 to 1%). This clone's antigen is unknown. No per-base quality is available; no much larger clone lies one base away.

This chain joins TRBV29-1 to TRBJ1-2; the central 7 bases match TRBD1. The material sequenced was CD4+ or CD8+ T cells sorted from blood, taken in a trial of the OX40 agonist ivuxolimab. This TCR was sampled from an adult with an advanced solid tumor such as melanoma, head and neck, liver or kidney cancer. The CDR3: CSVADREGYGYTF. The DNA sequence is TGCAGCGTTGCCGACAGGGAAGGCTATGGCTACACCTTC.